This TCR beta chain was sequenced for a study of shared clonotypes between healthy human individuals. Libraries were prepared by immunoSEQ multiplex PCR; TCRdb keeps only in-frame clonotypes and omits some of them. The top ten hold approximately 0.13% of the sample, which has more than 2 million clones, approximately 94% seen once. Study observations and caveats: The sharing of about 5% of naive CD4 clonotypes was seen across a handful of donors.

Comment on this clone: Antigen specificity is unknown.

The specimen was naive CD4+ T cells sorted from blood. Subset in this sample: CD45RA+ positively selected. The sequence was collected from a man in his late teens or twenties in good health.

CDR3 nucleotides: TGTGCCAGCACTGGGACAGGGGGCAGACACGAGCAGTACTTC. It translates to CASTGTGGRHEQYF. The genes are TRBV2 and TRBJ2-7; 12 bases map to TRBD1. The ends lost 7 bases at V and 5 bases at J; junction bases unmatched: 6. The germline CDR1 and CDR2 sequences are SNHLY and FYNNEI. CDR3 size: 14 residues.